This passage covers 28 T cell receptor beta chains from one sample sequenced in a study of CD8+ T cells in alopecia areata. TCR sequencing used cDNA made by reverse transcription of extracted RNA. The assay was immunoSEQ multiplex PCR, and TCRdb's table has in-frame clones only and misses some. The data contain around 140,000 clones, about 88% of them singletons. The sample's treatment: oral pan-JAK inhibitor, 5-10 mg twice daily. The material was CD8+ T cells sorted from blood, obtained at week 4, from a patient treated with tofacitinib. These receptors were taken from a human donor with alopecia areata.

This rearrangement joins TRBV2 to TRBJ2-7; D is ambiguous. Trimming removed 10 bases from V and 2 bases from J, with 12 bases in between. From germline, CDR1 is SNHLY and CDR2 FYNNEI. The CDR3 totals 12 residues. The CDR3 loop is CANKGTPYEQYF. CDR3 sequence (DNA): TGTGCCAACAAGGGTACCCCCTACGAGCAGTACTTC.

The gene calls are TRBV6-5 and TRBJ1-5; D remains unclear. CDR1 and CDR2 (germline): MNHEY, SVGAGI. V lost 4 bases and J lost 1, with 11 bases in between. CDR3 length equals 15 residues. CDR3 DNA sequence: TGTGCCAGCAGTTCGAGGGCCATCAGCAATCAGCCCCAGCATTTT. The encoded protein is CASSSRAISNQPQHF.

The V and J genes are TRBV6-1 and TRBJ2-7; tentatively, D is TRBD1 (6 bases). The CDR3 has 13 residues. In germline, CDR1 is MNHNS, CDR2 SASEGT. Trimming removed 6 bases at V and 3 bases at J, with 12 bases between. In DNA, the CDR3 is TGTGCCAGCAGGTCAGGGGTGGGCTACGAGCAGTACTTC. It yields the protein CASRSGVGYEQYF.

The chain has TRBV5-6 and TRBJ1-1; a possible D gene is TRBD1 (6 bases). CDR3 length equals 13 residues. Germline V lookup: CDR1 SGHDT, CDR2 YYEEEE. Deletions cut 2 bases from V and 7 bases from J, with 12 bases between. CDR3 in amino acids: CASSFRGQIEAFF. CDR3 nucleotides: TGTGCCAGCAGCTTCCGAGGACAGATTGAAGCTTTCTTT.

Only one count was recorded for this clone. This chain joins TRBV6-5 and TRBJ2-1, with a weak D call TRBD2 (5 bases). The CDR3 is made up of 15 amino acids. The germline gives CDR1 MNHEY, CDR2 SVGAGI. The V gene lost 0 bases and the J gene lost 1 base, with 7 bases spanning the gap. CDR3: CASSYSGESYNEQFF. CDR3 in DNA: TGTGCCAGCAGTTACTCCGGGGAATCCTACAATGAGCAGTTCTTC.

V gene TRBV19 combines with J gene TRBJ2-2, with TRBD1 identical over 8 bases. The CDR3 consists of 14 residues. The germline gives CDR1 LNHDA, CDR2 SQIVND (reference sequence). J gave up 1 base and V 9 bases, and 4 bases lay outside the gene matches. The CDR3 here is CASTGQVNTGELFF. The CDR3 region has the DNA TGTGCCAGCACGGGACAGGTGAACACCGGGGAGCTGTTTTTT.

A word on this clone: The sample carries other DNA sequences with the same CDR3. V and J are TRBV18 and TRBJ2-1; D uncertain. From germline, CDR1 is KGHSH and CDR2 LQKENI. V shed 2 bases and J shed 4 bases, with 3 bases lying between them. The CDR3 runs to 12 residues. This CDR3 reads CASSPGYNEQFF. CDR3 DNA: TGTGCCAGCTCACCAGGTTACAATGAGCAGTTCTTC.

V gene TRBV10-3 combines with J gene TRBJ1-5; TRBD1 aligns across 8 bases. Germline lookup yields CDR1 ENHRY and CDR2 SYGVKD. This CDR3 spans 16 amino acids. J was trimmed by 1 base and V by 3 bases; bases with no gene match: 5. CDR3 amino acids: CAISEERQGSNQPQHF. For the CDR3, the DNA is TGTGCCATCAGTGAAGAGAGACAGGGGAGCAATCAGCCCCAGCATTTT.

The chain is built from TRBV30 and TRBJ2-3; 8 bases align to TRBD2. The CDR3 is made up of 15 amino acids. Trimming cost V 4 bases and J 5 bases; bases outside gene matches: 11. Germline values: CDR1 GTSNPN, CDR2 SVGIG (reference sequence). Written as DNA, the CDR3 is TGTGCCTGGAATCAGCGGGGGCCCGGTGGAGATACGCAGTATTTT. Translation: CAWNQRGPGGDTQYF. Using reference TRBV30 and TRBJ2-3 for the parts outside the CDR3, the full variable domain is SQTIHQWPATLVQPVGSPLSLECTVEGTSNPNLYWYRQAAGRGLQLLFYSVGIGQISSEVPQNLSASRPQDRQFILSSKKLLLSDSGFYLCAWNQRGPGGDTQYFGPGTRLTVL.

The rearrangement uses TRBV5-6 and TRBJ2-5; TRBD2 matches 8 bases. The CDR3 contains 15 residues. Germline loops: CDR1 SGHDT, CDR2 YYEEEE. The V segment lost 3 bases and the J segment 6 bases; nucleotides outside the gene matches: 10. CDR3 in DNA: TGTGCCAGCAGCTCGGCGGGACCGGGAGGGAAGACCCAGTACTTC. Its protein product is CASSSAGPGGKTQYF.

V is TRBV11-2 and J is TRBJ2-7; D might be TRBD2 (6 bases). CDR1 and CDR2 from the germline V gene are SGHAT and FQNNGV. With 2 bases removed from V and 2 bases from J, the gap between germline ends came to 13 bases. The CDR3 covers 15 residues. The CDR3 sequence is CASSLSRGEAYEQYF. CDR3 coding DNA: TGTGCCAGCAGCTTATCGCGCGGGGAGGCCTACGAGCAGTACTTC.

The CDR3: CASSQGPKYEQYF. As DNA, the CDR3 is TGCGCCAGCAGCCAAGGTCCAAAGTACGAGCAGTACTTC. The gene calls are TRBV4-1 and TRBJ2-7; no reliable D call. CDR3 length: 13 amino acids. Germline CDR1 reads MGHRA; CDR2 reads YSYEKL. V shed 1 base and J shed 4 bases, with 8 bases lying between them.

This chain links TRBV4-1 with TRBJ2-7; D unresolved. The CDR3 is 14 amino acids. The V and J ends lost 0 bases and 0 bases respectively, with 6 bases between them. Germline V lookup: CDR1 MGHRA, CDR2 YSYEKL. CDR3 coding DNA: TGCGCCAGCAGCCAAGAATTTCGCTCCTACGAGCAGTACTTC. This translates into CASSQEFRSYEQYF.

The J gene is TRBJ2-7, the V gene TRBV27, with no clear D. The germline CDR1 and CDR2 sequences are MNHEY and SMNVEV (reference sequence). The V and J ends lost 5 bases and 2 bases respectively, with 13 bases between them. The CDR3 is 14 amino acids. The CDR3 region has the DNA TGTGCCAGCAGTGCAACGGGCCGAACCTACGAGCAGTACTTC. This gives the protein CASSATGRTYEQYF.

This rearrangement joins TRBV7-9 to TRBJ2-7; D gene ambiguous. The V end was cut by 4 bases, the J end by 6 bases, with 16 bases between. Germline V gives CDR1 SEHNR, CDR2 FQNEAQ (reference sequence). The CDR3 has 14 amino acids. CDR3 region: CASSSRGDGSEQYF. The CDR3 coding sequence is TGTGCCAGCAGCTCACGAGGTGACGGTAGCGAGCAGTACTTC.

The chain employs TRBV7-9 and TRBJ2-7, with 10 bases lining up with TRBD2. Germline-derived CDR1 and CDR2 are SEHNR and FQNEAQ (reference sequence). The J segment lost 2 bases and the V segment lost 11 bases, leaving 6 bases of the junction unmatched. The CDR3 totals 13 residues. The CDR3: CAGTSGNAYEQYF. The CDR3 nucleotides are TGTGCCGGAACTAGCGGGAATGCCTACGAGCAGTACTTC.

In nucleotides, the CDR3 is TGTGCCAGCAGCTCCTGGGACATCCAAGAGACCCAGTACTTC. This codes for CASSSWDIQETQYF. This rearrangement joins TRBV7-9 to TRBJ2-5; D might be TRBD1 (6 bases). The CDR3 runs 14 residues. V was pared by 4 bases and J by 1 base, with 10 bases between. Germline-derived CDR1 and CDR2 are SEHNR and FQNEAQ (reference sequence).

This clone was found once. The chain employs TRBV5-6 and TRBJ2-3, with TRBD1 matching over 9 bases. V shed 4 bases and J 7 bases; nucleotides not matched to a gene: 13. Germline CDR1 and CDR2: SGHDT and YYEEEE. There are 16 residues in the CDR3. The CDR3 DNA sequence: TGTGCCAGCAGCGGCTTAAAATCGACAGGGGGAAATACGCAGTATTTT. Translating gives CASSGLKSTGGNTQYF. The variable domain in full, completed from reference TRBV5-6 and TRBJ2-3, reads DAGVTQSPTHLIKTRGQQVTLRCSPKSGHDTVSWYQQALGQGPQFIFQYYEEEERQRGNFPDRFSGHQFPNYSSELNVNALLLGDSALYLCASSGLKSTGGNTQYFGPGTRLTVL.

The chain links TRBV27 to TRBJ2-7; D possibly uses TRBD1 or TRBD2 (6 bases each). This CDR3 contains 14 residues. Trimming cost V 3 bases and J 6 bases, with 15 bases left between them. Germline V CDR1 and CDR2: MNHEY, SMNVEV (reference sequence). DNA of the CDR3: TGTGCCAGCAGTTTTAGAAGGGGGGACGGCGAGCAGTACTTC. Translating gives CASSFRRGDGEQYF.

The chain uses TRBV29-1 and TRBJ2-6, with D tentatively TRBD1 (5 bases). The V gene's germline CDR1 is SQVTM and CDR2 ANQGSEA. CDR3 length: 17 amino acids. V was cut by 6 bases and J by 0 bases, with 18 bases left in between. This chain's CDR3 is CSVPSDNLVSGANVLTF. The CDR3 coding sequence is TGCAGCGTCCCGTCGGACAACCTTGTCTCTGGGGCCAACGTCCTGACTTTC. The complete variable domain, with remaining parts taken from reference TRBV29-1 and TRBJ2-6, reads SAVISQKPSRDICQRGTSLTIQCQVDSQVTMMFWYRQQPGQSLTLIATANQGSEATYESGFVIDKFPISRPNLTFSTLTVSNMSPEDSSIYLCSVPSDNLVSGANVLTFGAGSRLTVL.

The chain is built from TRBV29-1 and TRBJ2-7, with D tentatively TRBD2 (5 bases). Germline V lookup: CDR1 SQVTM, CDR2 ANQGSEA. Trimming stripped 6 bases from V and 2 bases from J, with 14 bases between. The CDR3 contains 13 residues. In DNA, the CDR3 is TGCAGCGTCTGGACTGCTGAAGCCTACGAGCAGTACTTC. Its protein is CSVWTAEAYEQYF.

This chain uses TRBV4-1 with TRBJ2-1, with unresolved D. Germline V gene lookup returns CDR1 MGHRA and CDR2 YSYEKL. V was cut by 0 bases and J by 8 bases, with 11 bases left in between. CDR3 size: 14 residues. The CDR3: CASSQDPRIDEQFF. The CDR3, as DNA: TGCGCCAGCAGCCAAGATCCACGCATCGATGAGCAGTTCTTC.

This chain links TRBV4-1 with TRBJ2-3; maybe TRBD2 (5 bases). The CDR3 loop spans 15 amino acids. V was trimmed by 0 bases and J by 0 bases, leaving 7 bases between them. Germline assignment: CDR1 MGHRA and CDR2 YSYEKL. CDR3 protein: CASSQEERSTDTQYF. The CDR3 DNA follows: TGCGCCAGCAGCCAAGAGGAGCGGAGCACAGATACGCAGTATTTT.

The chain has TRBV6-1 and TRBJ2-7; 8 bases match TRBD1. V trimming: 2 bases; J trimming: 1 base; junction bases outside the gene matches: 4. CDR1 and CDR2 (germline): MNHNS, SASEGT. The CDR3 loop spans 15 amino acids. The CDR3 is CASSEYRGSSYEQYF. CDR3 DNA sequence: TGTGCCAGCAGTGAATACAGGGGGTCATCCTACGAGCAGTACTTC.

The count of this clone is one. The chain is built from TRBV19 and TRBJ2-7, with D possibly matching TRBD1 (5 bases). Trimming stripped 3 bases from V and 0 bases from J, with 12 bases between. Germline V CDR1 and CDR2: LNHDA, SQIVND (reference sequence). This CDR3 spans 15 amino acids. The CDR3 bases are TGTGCCAGTAGTATTTCGCCCCAGGGCTCCTACGAGCAGTACTTC. It translates to CASSISPQGSYEQYF.

The rearrangement links TRBV2 to TRBJ1-6, with 8 nucleotides matching TRBD1. There are 14 residues in the CDR3. Germline loops: CDR1 SNHLY, CDR2 FYNNEI. V was clipped by 8 bases and J by 7 bases; unmatched bases: 7. CDR3 amino acids: CASRPGQVNSPLHF. The CDR3 nucleotides read TGTGCCAGCCGACCGGGACAGGTGAATTCACCCCTCCACTTT. Full variable domain (outside the CDR3, taken from reference TRBV2 and TRBJ1-6): EPEVTQTPSHQVTQMGQEVILRCVPISNHLYFYWYRQILGQKVEFLVSFYNNEISEKSEIFDDQFSVERPDGSNFTLKIRSTKLEDSAMYFCASRPGQVNSPLHFGNGTRLTVT.

The CDR3 region has the DNA TGTGCCAGCAGCTTAGGGTACCGGGACAGGGGGACAGATACGCAGTATTTT. Translation gives CASSLGYRDRGTDTQYF. The V gene is TRBV7-2, the J gene TRBJ2-3; 11 positions match TRBD1. From germline, CDR1 is SGHTA and CDR2 FQGNSA. The CDR3 totals 17 residues. J lost 3 bases, V lost 1 base, and 6 bases had no gene match.

The V call is TRBV7-9, the J call TRBJ2-7, with D perhaps assigned TRBD1 or TRBD2 (5 bases each). CDR1 is SEHNR, CDR2 FQNEAQ, per germline (reference sequence). This CDR3 is built from 13 residues. V lost 5 bases and J 3 bases, leaving 11 bases between the germline ends. CDR3 bases: TGTGCCAGCAGCCCAAGGGACGGCTACGAGCAGTACTTC. Translated: CASSPRDGYEQYF. Full variable domain (rest looked up from reference TRBV7-9 and TRBJ2-7): DTGVSQNPRHKITKRGQNVTFRCDPISEHNRLYWYRQTLGQGPEFLTYFQNEAQLEKSRLLSDRFSAERPKGSFSTLEIQRTEQGDSAMYLCASSPRDGYEQYFGPGTRLTVT.